Sequencing of this T cell receptor (beta chain) was carried out in a study of blood T cell repertoires in COVID-19. Germline CDR1 and CDR2: SGHVS and FQNEAQ. The V end was cut by 1 base, the J end by 4 bases, with 16 bases between. The CDR3 is 16 residues long. TCRdb keeps only in-frame clones here, not all; method: immunoSEQ multiplex PCR. Among some 160,000 clones, over 80% were seen once, and the ten largest hold around 8.9%. V gene TRBV7-8 combines with J gene TRBJ1-2; tentative D call: TRBD1 (6 bases). The sequenced sample consisted of peripheral blood. This clonotype was obtained from a woman at least 80 years old with COVID-19, enrolled during active disease. The CDR3 coding sequence is TGTGCCAGCAGCTTAGTTAAGGGGGGGACCCGCTATGGCTACACCTTC. Its translation: CASSLVKGGTRYGYTF.